This is a list of T cell receptor beta chains from one sample in a study of T cells in Graves' hyperthyroidism and ophthalmopathy. A single record per CDR3 protein comes from TCRdb applying MiXCR to the multiplex PCR reads. The sample lists approximately 430,000 distinct CDR3 sequences, approximately 14% occurring once. The sequenced material came from blood. The receptors originated from a woman in her late teens or twenties with Graves' hyperthyroidism. The CDR3 runs from the conserved cysteine through the conserved F or W. The order of the fields is J gene, V gene, D gene, clone size, CDR3 DNA, CDR3 protein. D genes are given only for firm matches. The size entry is marked missing in some rows and otherwise reads once, few, many or a size class.

J gene: TRBJ2-3
V gene: TRBV5-1
D gene: .
clone size: many
CDR3 DNA: TGCGCCAGCAGCTTCACGGGGGCGAGCACAGATACGCAGTATTTT
CDR3 protein: CASSFTGASTDTQYF

J gene: TRBJ2-2
V gene: TRBV18
D gene: TRBD2
clone size: few
CDR3 DNA: TGTGCCAGCTCACCTAGCGGGAGTTCGGGCACCGGGGAGCTGTTTTTT
CDR3 protein: CASSPSGSSGTGELFF

J gene: TRBJ1-1
V gene: TRBV20-1
D gene: .
clone size: .
CDR3 DNA: TGCAGTGTAATACCCGGGACATCGAACACTGAAGCTTTCTTT
CDR3 protein: CSVIPGTSNTEAFF

J gene: TRBJ1-1
V gene: TRBV14
D gene: .
clone size: few
CDR3 DNA: TGTGCCAGCAGCCAAGCTGGGGGGCGAACCAGGAACACTGAAGCTTTCTTT
CDR3 protein: CASSQAGGRTRNTEAFF

J gene: TRBJ2-1
V gene: TRBV12-3/TRBV12-4
D gene: TRBD2
clone size: many
CDR3 DNA: TGTGCCAGCACCCACGCGGGGGATGCGGTCAATGAGCAGTTCTTC
CDR3 protein: CASTHAGDAVNEQFF

J gene: TRBJ2-2
V gene: TRBV7-3
D gene: .
clone size: many
CDR3 DNA: TGTGCCAGCACGGAAACAGGGAACACCGGGGAGCTGTTTTTT
CDR3 protein: CASTETGNTGELFF

J gene: TRBJ2-7
V gene: TRBV9
D gene: TRBD2
clone size: few
CDR3 DNA: TGTGCCAGCAGCCCCAGCGGGGTGGGGTACGAGCAGTACTTC
CDR3 protein: CASSPSGVGYEQYF

J gene: TRBJ1-6
V gene: TRBV7-3
D gene: .
clone size: .
CDR3 DNA: TGTGCCAGCAGCTTATCCGGGTTCGGCCATAATTCACCCCTCCACTTT
CDR3 protein: CASSLSGFGHNSPLHF

J gene: TRBJ1-2
V gene: TRBV10-3
D gene: .
clone size: few
CDR3 DNA: TGTGCCATCAAAGGGACAACGGGTGACTATGGCTACACCTTC
CDR3 protein: CAIKGTTGDYGYTF

J gene: TRBJ2-2
V gene: TRBV27
D gene: .
clone size: many
CDR3 DNA: TGTGCCAGCAGTTCCTCCGGGACATTCGTCTCGGGGGGGGAGCTGTTTTTT
CDR3 protein: CASSSSGTFVSGGELFF

J gene: TRBJ2-2
V gene: TRBV24-1
D gene: .
clone size: .
CDR3 DNA: TGTGCCACCGGTCCGGACCCGAACACCGGGGAGCTGTTTTTT
CDR3 protein: CATGPDPNTGELFF

J gene: TRBJ1-1
V gene: TRBV11-2
D gene: .
clone size: many
CDR3 DNA: TGTGCCAGCAGCTTGCCCCCAGGGAGAGACGTAGCTTTCTTT
CDR3 protein: CASSLPPGRDVAFF

J gene: TRBJ2-7
V gene: TRBV29-1
D gene: TRBD1
clone size: .
CDR3 DNA: TGCAGCGTTGGGGGACAGGGAGACGAGCAGTACTTC
CDR3 protein: CSVGGQGDEQYF

J gene: TRBJ2-2
V gene: TRBV7-9
D gene: TRBD2
clone size: many
CDR3 DNA: TGTGCCAGCAGCCCCGGGACTACTCCCGCTTCGAACACCGGGGAGCTGTTTTTT
CDR3 protein: CASSPGTTPASNTGELFF

J gene: TRBJ1-1
V gene: TRBV5-1
D gene: TRBD1
clone size: many
CDR3 DNA: TGCGCCAGCAGCGGCCGACAGGGATTGAACACTGAAGCTTTCTTT
CDR3 protein: CASSGRQGLNTEAFF

J gene: TRBJ2-2
V gene: TRBV12-5
D gene: TRBD1
clone size: .
CDR3 DNA: TGTGCTAGTGGTTTCCGAGGGACAGGAAGGGGGTTTAGCGCCGGGGAGCTGTTTTTT
CDR3 protein: CASGFRGTGRGFSAGELFF

J gene: TRBJ2-7
V gene: TRBV27
D gene: .
clone size: many
CDR3 DNA: TGTGCCAGCAGGACAGGGAGGGATGCGTACGAGCAGTACTTC
CDR3 protein: CASRTGRDAYEQYF

J gene: TRBJ2-1
V gene: TRBV20-1
D gene: TRBD2
clone size: many
CDR3 DNA: TGCAGTGCTAGAGACCCACTCCTAGCGGGCGACTCCAATGAGCAGTTCTTC
CDR3 protein: CSARDPLLAGDSNEQFF

J gene: TRBJ1-6
V gene: TRBV7-2
D gene: .
clone size: many
CDR3 DNA: TGTGCCAGCAGCTTATACAGCAATTCACCCCTCCACTTT
CDR3 protein: CASSLYSNSPLHF

J gene: TRBJ1-5
V gene: TRBV6-1
D gene: TRBD1
clone size: few
CDR3 DNA: TGTGCCAGCAGACAGGGGACAGCCTCCCTAGGCAATCAGCCCCAGCATTTT
CDR3 protein: CASRQGTASLGNQPQHF

J gene: TRBJ2-3
V gene: TRBV24-1
D gene: .
clone size: many
CDR3 DNA: TGTGCCACCAGTGATTCCTACACAGATACGCAGTATTTT
CDR3 protein: CATSDSYTDTQYF

J gene: TRBJ1-4
V gene: TRBV14
D gene: TRBD1
clone size: few
CDR3 DNA: TGTGCCAGCAGCCGGACAGGGTCAAGGAATGAAAAACTGTTTTTT
CDR3 protein: CASSRTGSRNEKLFF

J gene: TRBJ2-1
V gene: TRBV7-9
D gene: .
clone size: many
CDR3 DNA: TGTGCCAGCAGCAAAGGGGGAGGAAACCATGAGCAGTTCTTC
CDR3 protein: CASSKGGGNHEQFF

J gene: TRBJ1-4
V gene: TRBV9
D gene: TRBD1
clone size: .
CDR3 DNA: TGTGCCAGCAGCCATGATACAGGGGCCTCTAGTAATGAAAAACTGTTTTTT
CDR3 protein: CASSHDTGASSNEKLFF

J gene: TRBJ1-2
V gene: TRBV5-1
D gene: TRBD1
clone size: .
CDR3 DNA: TGCGCCAGCAGCGGAATACAGGGGAAGGTCTATGGCTACACCTTC
CDR3 protein: CASSGIQGKVYGYTF

J gene: TRBJ2-3
V gene: TRBV3-1
D gene: TRBD2
clone size: .
CDR3 DNA: TGTGCCAGCGCGACTAGCGGGGGGACCACAGATACGCAGTATTTT
CDR3 protein: CASATSGGTTDTQYF

J gene: TRBJ2-1
V gene: TRBV3-1
D gene: .
clone size: many
CDR3 DNA: TGTGCCAGCAGCCAATCTTTCACAGGGCCCAATGAGCAGTTCTTC
CDR3 protein: CASSQSFTGPNEQFF

J gene: TRBJ1-2
V gene: TRBV4-1
D gene: .
clone size: .
CDR3 DNA: TGCGCCAGCAGCCAAGTTGTTGCCAGCCCCGGTTATGGCTACACCTTC
CDR3 protein: CASSQVVASPGYGYTF

J gene: TRBJ2-6
V gene: TRBV7-9
D gene: TRBD1
clone size: .
CDR3 DNA: TGTGCCAGCAGCCCAGGGACAGGTGAAAGCTCTAGGGCCAACGTCCTGACTTTC
CDR3 protein: CASSPGTGESSRANVLTF